These T cell receptor beta chains were read from a single sample in a study of T cells after yellow fever vaccination. TCRdb analysed the 5' RACE reads with MiXCR anew, one entry per CDR3 protein. This table holds a few hundred thousand distinct CDR3 sequences, around 3.6% found once. The sequences come from PBMCs, collected on the day of the yellow fever booster vaccination. The receptors derive from a man between 18 and 29 years old who received the YFV17D yellow fever vaccine. The conserved cysteine and the conserved F or W are not part of the CDR3 here. Fields, in order: V gene, D gene, J gene, CDR3 protein. The D gene is left open where the match is weak.

TRBV30,TRBD2,TRBJ2-1,AWTLAGANEQF
TRBV7-2,TRBD2,TRBJ2-4,ASSPGRVNIQY
TRBV30,.,TRBJ1-1,AWNPQDLNTEAF
TRBV7-2,.,TRBJ2-7,ASSPRQAYEQY
TRBV12-3/TRBV12-4,.,TRBJ1-2,ASSHQDGPFYGYT
TRBV27,.,TRBJ2-1,ASSRTGTYIYNEQF
TRBV5-1,TRBD2,TRBJ2-5,ASSYSGGAGETQY
TRBV4-2,.,TRBJ2-1,ASSQDQRGGRNEQF
TRBV2,TRBD1,TRBJ1-3,ASRVDRDPGNTIY
TRBV15,TRBD1,TRBJ2-3,ATSSSWIGSDRGRGLDTQY
TRBV10-3,TRBD1,TRBJ2-5,AIRIGQGISETQY
TRBV20-1,TRBD2,TRBJ2-2,SARAPWAGGNTGELF
TRBV11-2,.,TRBJ2-1,TSSLTLASGEQF
TRBV7-3,TRBD2,TRBJ2-1,ASSPLRGGVNEQF
TRBV24-1,.,TRBJ2-3,ATGGRSSPLTQY
TRBV18,.,TRBJ1-4,ASSSPRRGNEKLF
TRBV2,TRBD2,TRBJ2-1,ASSRRGVYNEQF
TRBV27,.,TRBJ2-5,ASSTIRGETQY
TRBV5-1,.,TRBJ2-1,ASSLAGVDEQF
TRBV27,TRBD2,TRBJ2-3,ASSTTSGGTDTQY
TRBV9,.,TRBJ2-5,ASSSEPGRGRQETQY
TRBV7-2,.,TRBJ2-1,ASSSSAGASYNEQF
TRBV6-1,.,TRBJ2-2,ASSAQLGLGTGELF
TRBV5-6,.,TRBJ1-5,ASSLDRAGPQH
TRBV4-2,.,TRBJ2-5,ASSHGTGGETQY
TRBV2,TRBD1,TRBJ2-7,ASQGDRAQFYEQY
TRBV7-2,.,TRBJ2-7,ASSPILEAEQY
TRBV12-3/TRBV12-4,TRBD2,TRBJ2-1,ASSRWASGAIEQF
TRBV9,.,TRBJ2-7,ASSVAGSEQY
TRBV20-1,.,TRBJ2-5,SALSPTDETQY
TRBV9,TRBD1,TRBJ1-6,ASSGGQGVYSPLH
TRBV4-2,TRBD1,TRBJ1-6,ASSSQGSYNSPLH
TRBV20-1,.,TRBJ1-2,SAWTLREGYT
TRBV7-9,TRBD1,TRBJ1-1,ASSLDRGRNTEAF
TRBV3-1,.,TRBJ2-1,ASSQRFGSDEQF
TRBV29-1,.,TRBJ2-5,SVEVIETQY
TRBV7-3,TRBD2,TRBJ2-1,ASSWGGGRYNEQF